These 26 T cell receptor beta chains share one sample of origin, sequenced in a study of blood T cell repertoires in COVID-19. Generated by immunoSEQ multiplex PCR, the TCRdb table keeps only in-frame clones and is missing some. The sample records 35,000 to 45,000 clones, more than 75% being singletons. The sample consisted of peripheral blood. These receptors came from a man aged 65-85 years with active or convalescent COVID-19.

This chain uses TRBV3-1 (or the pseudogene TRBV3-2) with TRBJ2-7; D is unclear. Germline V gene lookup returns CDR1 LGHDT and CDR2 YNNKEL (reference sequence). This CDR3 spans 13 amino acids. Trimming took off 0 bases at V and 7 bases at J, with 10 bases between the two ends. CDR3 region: CASSQDPRDEQYF. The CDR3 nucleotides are TGTGCCAGCAGCCAAGATCCTAGAGATGAGCAGTACTTC.

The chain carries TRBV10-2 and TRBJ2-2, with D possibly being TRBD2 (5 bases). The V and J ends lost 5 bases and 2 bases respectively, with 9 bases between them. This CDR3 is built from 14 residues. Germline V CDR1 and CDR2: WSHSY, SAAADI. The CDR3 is CASSPGSNTGELFF. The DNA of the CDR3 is TGCGCCAGCAGTCCGGGGTCTAACACCGGGGAGCTGTTTTTT.

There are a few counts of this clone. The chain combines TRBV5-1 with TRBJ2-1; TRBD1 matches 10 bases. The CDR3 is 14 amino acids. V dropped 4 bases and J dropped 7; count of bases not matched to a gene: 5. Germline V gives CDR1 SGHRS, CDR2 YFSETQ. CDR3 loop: CASSRQGARNEQFF. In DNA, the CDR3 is TGCGCCAGCAGCAGACAGGGGGCTCGAAATGAGCAGTTCTTC.

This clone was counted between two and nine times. DNA for the CDR3: TGTGCCAGCAGCTCGGGGGGGACCCAGTACTTC. It yields the protein CASSSGGTQYF. J is TRBJ2-5 and V is TRBV27; 7 bases map to TRBD2. Germline-derived CDR1 and CDR2 are MNHEY and SMNVEV (reference sequence). The CDR3 has 11 amino acids. Germline trimming cut 6 bases from V and 7 bases from J; bases unmatched to any gene: 2.

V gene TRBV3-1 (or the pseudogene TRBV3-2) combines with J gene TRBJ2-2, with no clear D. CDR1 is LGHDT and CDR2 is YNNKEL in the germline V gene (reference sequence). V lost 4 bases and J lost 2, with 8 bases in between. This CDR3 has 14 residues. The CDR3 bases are TGTGCCAGCAGCCTGGTGGCCAACACCGGGGAGCTGTTTTTT. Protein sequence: CASSLVANTGELFF.

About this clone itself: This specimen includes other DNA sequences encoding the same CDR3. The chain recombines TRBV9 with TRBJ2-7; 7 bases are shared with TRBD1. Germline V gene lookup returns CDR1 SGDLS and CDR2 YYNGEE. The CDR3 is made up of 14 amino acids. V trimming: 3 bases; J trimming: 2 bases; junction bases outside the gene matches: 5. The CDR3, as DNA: TGTGCCAGCAGCGCTCGACAGGGACCCTACGAGCAGTACTTC. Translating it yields CASSARQGPYEQYF.

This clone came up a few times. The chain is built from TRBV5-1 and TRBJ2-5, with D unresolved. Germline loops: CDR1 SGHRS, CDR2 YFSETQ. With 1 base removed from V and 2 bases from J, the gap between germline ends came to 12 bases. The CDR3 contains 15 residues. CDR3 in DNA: TGCGCCAGCAGCTTGATGGCAGGATCTCAAGAGACCCAGTACTTC. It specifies CASSLMAGSQETQYF.

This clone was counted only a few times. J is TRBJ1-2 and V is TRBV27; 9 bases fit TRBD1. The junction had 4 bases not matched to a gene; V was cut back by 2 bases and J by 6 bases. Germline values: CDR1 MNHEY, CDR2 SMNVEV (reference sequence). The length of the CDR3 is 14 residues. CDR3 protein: CASSLAGQGHGYTF. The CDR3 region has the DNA TGTGCCAGCAGTTTAGCGGGACAGGGCCATGGCTACACCTTC.

Written as DNA, the CDR3 is TGTGCCTGGAGTTCCGGGGGGCTACGATCGAATACGCAGTATTTT. This encodes CAWSSGGLRSNTQYF. The V call is TRBV30, the J call TRBJ2-3; D possibly corresponds to TRBD2 (7 bases). The CDR3 consists of 15 residues. Per germline, CDR1 GTSNPN and CDR2 SVGIG (reference sequence). The V gene lost 2 bases and the J gene lost 7 bases, with 19 bases spanning the gap.

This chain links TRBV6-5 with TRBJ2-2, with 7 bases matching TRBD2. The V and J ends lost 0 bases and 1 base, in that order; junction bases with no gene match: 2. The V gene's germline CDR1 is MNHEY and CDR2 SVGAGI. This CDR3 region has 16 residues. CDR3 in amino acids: CASSYSWGGNTGELFF. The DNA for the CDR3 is TGTGCCAGCAGTTACTCGTGGGGGGGGAACACCGGGGAGCTGTTTTTT.

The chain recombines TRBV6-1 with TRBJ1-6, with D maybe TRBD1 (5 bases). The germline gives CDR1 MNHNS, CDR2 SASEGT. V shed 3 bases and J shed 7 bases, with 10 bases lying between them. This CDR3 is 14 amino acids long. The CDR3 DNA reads TGTGCCAGCAGTGACAGACAGTGGAATTCACCCCTCCACTTT. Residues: CASSDRQWNSPLHF.

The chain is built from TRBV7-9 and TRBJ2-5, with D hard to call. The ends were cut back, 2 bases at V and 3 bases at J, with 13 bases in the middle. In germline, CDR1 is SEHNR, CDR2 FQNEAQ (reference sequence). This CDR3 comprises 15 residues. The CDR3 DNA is TGTGCCAGCAGCTTATGGCCAGAATCCAAAGAGACCCAGTACTTC. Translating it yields CASSLWPESKETQYF.

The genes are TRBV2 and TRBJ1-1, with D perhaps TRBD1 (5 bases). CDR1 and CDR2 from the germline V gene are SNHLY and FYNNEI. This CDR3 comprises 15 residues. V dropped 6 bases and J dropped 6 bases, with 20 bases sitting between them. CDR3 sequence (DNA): TGTGCCAGCAGCCCCGGCAGGGCAGCTTTGTCTGAAGCTTTCTTT. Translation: CASSPGRAALSEAFF. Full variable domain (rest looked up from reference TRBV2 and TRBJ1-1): EPEVTQTPSHQVTQMGQEVILRCVPISNHLYFYWYRQILGQKVEFLVSFYNNEISEKSEIFDDQFSVERPDGSNFTLKIRSTKLEDSAMYFCASSPGRAALSEAFFGQGTRLTVV.

This CDR3 is CATTDTPNYGYTF. The CDR3 bases are TGCGCCACCACGGACACGCCTAACTATGGCTACACCTTC. The V and J genes are TRBV10-2 and TRBJ1-2; D might be TRBD1 (5 bases). The V gene's germline CDR1 is WSHSY and CDR2 SAAADI. The V end lost 10 bases, the J end lost 0 bases, and 12 bases lay between the germline ends. The CDR3 runs 13 residues.

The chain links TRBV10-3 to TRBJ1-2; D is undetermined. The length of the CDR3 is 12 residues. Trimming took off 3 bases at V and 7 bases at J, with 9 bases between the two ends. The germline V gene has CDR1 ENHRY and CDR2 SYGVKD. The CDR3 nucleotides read TGTGCCATCAGTGATGGGAGACCTGGCTACACCTTC. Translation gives CAISDGRPGYTF.

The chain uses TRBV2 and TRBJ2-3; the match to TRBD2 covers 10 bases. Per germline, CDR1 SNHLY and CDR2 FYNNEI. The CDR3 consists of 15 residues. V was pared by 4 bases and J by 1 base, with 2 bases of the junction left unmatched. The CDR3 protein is CASSGAGGGTDTQYF. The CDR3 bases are TGTGCCAGCAGTGGAGCGGGGGGGGGCACAGATACGCAGTATTTT.

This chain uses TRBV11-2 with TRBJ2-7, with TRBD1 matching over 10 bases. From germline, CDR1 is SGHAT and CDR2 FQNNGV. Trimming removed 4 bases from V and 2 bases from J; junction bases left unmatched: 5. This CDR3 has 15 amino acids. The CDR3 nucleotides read TGTGCCAGCAGCTCCAGGACAGGGGGGGCCTACGAGCAGTACTTC. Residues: CASSSRTGGAYEQYF.

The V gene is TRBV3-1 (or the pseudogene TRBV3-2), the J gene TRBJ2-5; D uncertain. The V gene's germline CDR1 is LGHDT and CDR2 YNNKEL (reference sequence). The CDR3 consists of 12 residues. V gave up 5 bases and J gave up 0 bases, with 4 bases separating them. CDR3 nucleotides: TGTGCCAGCAGCTACTACCAAGAGACCCAGTACTTC. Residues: CASSYYQETQYF.

The CDR3 sequence: CASSSLAGGVNEQFF. The CDR3 DNA reads TGTGCCAGCAGCTCGCTAGCGGGGGGGGTCAATGAGCAGTTCTTC. The J gene is TRBJ2-1, the V gene TRBV7-2; 12 bases fit TRBD2. Germline CDR1 is SGHTA and CDR2 is FQGNSA. The length of the CDR3 is 15 residues. V lost 4 bases to trimming and J lost 6 bases; unmatched junction nucleotides: 4.

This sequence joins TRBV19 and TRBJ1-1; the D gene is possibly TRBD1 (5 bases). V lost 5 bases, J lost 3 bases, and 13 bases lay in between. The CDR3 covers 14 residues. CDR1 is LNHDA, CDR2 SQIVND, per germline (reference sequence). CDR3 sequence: CASSSRGMDTEAFF. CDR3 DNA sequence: TGTGCCAGTAGTTCCCGGGGGATGGACACTGAAGCTTTCTTT.

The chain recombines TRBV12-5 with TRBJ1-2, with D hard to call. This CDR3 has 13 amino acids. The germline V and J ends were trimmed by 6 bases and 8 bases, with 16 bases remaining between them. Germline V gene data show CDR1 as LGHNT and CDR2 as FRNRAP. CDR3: CASGPRLLWGYTF. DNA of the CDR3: TGTGCTAGTGGCCCCAGGCTCCTATGGGGCTACACCTTC.

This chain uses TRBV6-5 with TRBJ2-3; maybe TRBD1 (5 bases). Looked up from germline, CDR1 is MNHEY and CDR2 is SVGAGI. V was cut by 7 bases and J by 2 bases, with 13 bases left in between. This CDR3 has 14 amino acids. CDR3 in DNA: TGTGCCAGCAAAGCCGACAGATACACAGATACGCAGTATTTT. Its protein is CASKADRYTDTQYF.

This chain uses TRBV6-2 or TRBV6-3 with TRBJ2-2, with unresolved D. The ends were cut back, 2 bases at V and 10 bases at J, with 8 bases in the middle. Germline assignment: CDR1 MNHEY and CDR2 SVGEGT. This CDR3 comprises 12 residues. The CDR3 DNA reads TGTGCCAGCAGTTACACCAGACAGGAGCTGTTTTTT. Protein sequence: CASSYTRQELFF.

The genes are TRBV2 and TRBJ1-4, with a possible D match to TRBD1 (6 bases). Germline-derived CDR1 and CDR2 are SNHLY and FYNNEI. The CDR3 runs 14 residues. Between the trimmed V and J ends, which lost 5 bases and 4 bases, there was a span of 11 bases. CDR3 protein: CASSWVRGNEKLFF. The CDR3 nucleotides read TGTGCCAGCAGTTGGGTCAGGGGTAATGAAAAACTGTTTTTT.

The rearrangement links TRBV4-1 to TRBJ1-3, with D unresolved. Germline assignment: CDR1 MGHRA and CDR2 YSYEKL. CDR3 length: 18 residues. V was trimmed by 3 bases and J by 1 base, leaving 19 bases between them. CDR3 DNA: TGCGCCAGCAGCCAGCTTGGGATCAAGGGAGGGTCTGGAAACACCATATATTTT. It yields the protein CASSQLGIKGGSGNTIYF.

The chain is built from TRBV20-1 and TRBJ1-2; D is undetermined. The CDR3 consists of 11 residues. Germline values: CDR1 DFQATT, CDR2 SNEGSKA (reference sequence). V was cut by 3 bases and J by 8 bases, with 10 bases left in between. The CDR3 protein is CSARGGNGYTF. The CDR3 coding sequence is TGCAGTGCTAGGGGAGGGAACGGCTACACCTTC.